A single sample gave rise to the 5 T cell receptor beta chains below, sequenced in a study of vaccination and CD4 T cells after COVID-19. The Oncomine TCR Beta short-read assay sequenced DNA from cultured CD4+ T cells. In TCRdb, the PCR reads were re-called with MiXCR into one record per CDR3 protein. Of roughly 7,400 distinct CDR3 sequences listed, around 40% are singletons. This sample's treatment: roughly 11-day PBMC culture with coronavirus spike peptide pools or control peptides (ViraFEST assay). These CD4+ T cells came from an unexposed donor, sampled before the COVID-19 pandemic (2011-2018). For these TCRs, the target antigens are not known. What was sequenced was CD4+ T cells from blood, cultured in vitro. These receptor sequences come from a human donor in good health.

This rearrangement joins TRBV11-2 to TRBJ2-1, with D possibly called TRBD1 or TRBD2 (6 bases each). Per the germline V gene, CDR1 is SGHAT and CDR2 is FQNNGV. This CDR3 has 14 amino acids. With 1 base removed from V and 9 bases from J, the gap between germline ends came to 13 bases. The CDR3 DNA reads TGTGCCAGCAGCTTAGTAGGGGGGCGGATTGAGCAGTTCTTC. It encodes CASSLVGGRIEQFF.

This clonotype has a handful of counts. CDR3 DNA: TGTGCCAGCAGCTCAGAAACCAATCAGCCCCAGCATTTT. Protein: CASSSETNQPQHF. The J gene is TRBJ1-5, the V gene TRBV11-2; D uncertain. This CDR3 has 13 amino acids. Germline lookup yields CDR1 SGHAT and CDR2 FQNNGV. V dropped 4 bases and J dropped 3 bases, with 7 bases sitting between them. Variable domain in full (rest from reference TRBV11-2 and TRBJ1-5): EAGVAQSPRYKIIEKRQSVAFWCNPISGHATLYWYQQILGQGPKLLIQFQNNGVVDDSQLPKDRFSAERLKGVDSTLKIQPAKLEDSAVYLCASSSETNQPQHFGDGTRLSIL.

The chain couples TRBV2 to TRBJ1-1, with D hard to call. The CDR3 extends over 14 amino acids. Germline CDR1 is SNHLY and CDR2 is FYNNEI. Trimming left V 7 bases short and J 5 bases short, with 17 bases between. CDR3 sequence (DNA): TGTGCCAGCACAGGAGTCCCGACTTTAACTGAAGCTTTCTTT. Protein sequence: CASTGVPTLTEAFF.

This clonotype was seen only a few times. The chain couples TRBV6-1 to TRBJ1-6, with 7 bases that match TRBD1. The germline V gene has CDR1 MNHNS and CDR2 SASEGT. V shed 5 bases, J shed 9 bases, and the junction held 7 bases outside the gene matches. The CDR3 spans 14 residues. The DNA of the CDR3 is TGTGCCAGCAGTCCCGACAGGGTGATTTCACCCCTCCACTTT. Translation: CASSPDRVISPLHF.

The sample holds a few counts of this clonotype. The chain has TRBV7-3 and TRBJ2-1; 7 nucleotides match TRBD2. After removal of 5 bases from V and 3 bases from J, the junction contained 10 bases not matched to a gene. The CDR3 is made up of 16 amino acids. Germline lookup yields CDR1 SGHTA and CDR2 FQGTGA. CDR3 nucleotides: TGTGCCAGCAGCGACCCCGGAGCTAGCGGCTACAATGAGCAGTTCTTC. Translating gives CASSDPGASGYNEQFF.